This TCR beta chain was recovered during a study of cytomegalovirus exposure and HLA in healthy donors. Findings and caveats of the study: CMV serostatus was the sole immune exposure data available.

V shed 6 bases and J shed 4 bases, with 12 bases lying between them. The CDR3 covers 13 residues. Germline lookup yields CDR1 LNHDA and CDR2 SQIVND (reference sequence). In this sample, this clone turned up a few times. Its antigen is unknown. Although they were nominally healthy when sampled, donors likely had unrecorded immune exposures. 60 Vbeta and 13 Jbeta primers were used in PCR. Measured with immunoSEQ multiplex PCR; TCRdb has only the in-frame clones, and not every one. Among fewer than 250,000 clones, roughly 77% were seen once, and the ten largest hold approximately 4.6%. The sequence came from a man aged 25-40 years in good health and CMV-seropositive. Source material: PBMCs. This chain uses TRBV19 with TRBJ1-2; D may be TRBD1 (6 bases). DNA of the CDR3: TGTGCCAGTAGCCTCGCACAGGGCTATGGCTACACCTTC. Translating it yields CASSLAQGYGYTF.